This T cell receptor (beta chain) was sequenced for a study of cytomegalovirus exposure and HLA in healthy donors (dated by TCRdb to about 2017). Concerning the study at large: According to a later analysis, the roughly 130 validation repertoires were produced on the same platform as the approximately 690 repertoires of the first cohort. The study was designed to test whether signatures of past pathogen exposure could be identified by cataloging public T cell receptors. A separate validation cohort of about 110 different subjects was used in addition to the approximately 640-subject first cohort. To predict cytomegalovirus infection status, the study brought together high-throughput TCR immunosequencing, statistical association of individual TCRs with disease status, and machine learning.

Reading from cysteine to phenylalanine, the CDR3 counts 15 amino acids. The DNA shown is the 45-base CDR3, in frame from base 1. CDR1 SGHRS and CDR2 YFSETQ were looked up in the germline V gene. V gives up 6 bases and J gives up 3 bases, and the segment between their germline ends measures 16 bases. Concerning this clone itself: The target of this receptor is not known. No per-base quality is available; no much larger clone lies one base away.

The donors belonged to the validation cohort of approximately 130 subjects, which was separate from the roughly 700-subject first cohort. Here is what the overall study found, with its caveats: A later analysis lacked HLA typing for the validation cohort, so it scored co-occurrence in that cohort across all 120 or so repertoires. Cytomegalovirus status was reported to be diagnosed by the classifier with high specificity and sensitivity in both the original and validation cohorts. In vitro tests confirmed that three of the cytomegalovirus-associated TCR beta chains recognize cytomegalovirus antigens. The study gave a list of 150 to 200 TCR beta chains associated with cytomegalovirus. Most TCR sequences were observed very rarely across donors, whereas some public TCRs were present in many individuals. According to the authors, the approach could potentially be generalized to other disease states and immunological phenotypes. In a later analysis, TCRs clustered in the first cohort were found to also tend to co-occur in the 130 or so validation repertoires, with around 94% of cluster scores above 0.

To prepare the library, the immunoSEQ multiplex PCR assay was applied. As for how the authors treated the data: A statistical classification framework was built to diagnose cytomegalovirus status from the catalog of TCR beta chain sequences. This is the immuneACCESS table as TCRdb keeps it, with only in-frame sequences that have V and J called. A part of the clones is gone; compared with another copy, unresolved V genes explain less than half, and the rest is unexplained. V and J calls and clone size follow that table, whereas D and trimming were derived from the DNA. A total of roughly 43,000 clones appear in this sample, approximately 90% of them only once. The top ten clonotypes cover 5.5% to 6.5% of the sample.

The sample was PBMCs. The rearranged segments are TRBV5-1 and TRBJ2-1; the D gene is perhaps TRBD2, on 5 matching bases. This receptor was taken from a man between 18 and 29 years old in good health and CMV-seronegative. The nucleotide sequence reads as follows: TGCGCCAGCAATGAGGGAGCGTTCGGCTACAATGAGCAGTTCTTC. This translates into CASNEGAFGYNEQFF.